This record concerns one TCR beta chain sequence. The assay was immunoSEQ multiplex PCR, and TCRdb's table has in-frame clones only and misses some. Among a few hundred thousand clones listed, 70% to 90% were seen once. CDR3 size: 15 residues. The germline CDR1 and CDR2 sequences are SGHNT and YYREEE (reference sequence). V shed 1 base, J shed 4 bases, and the junction held 6 bases outside the gene matches. These data come from a study of blood T cell repertoires in COVID-19. The chain has TRBV5-4 and TRBJ1-2; 8 bases are a match to TRBD1. The source is a middle-aged woman with acute or convalescent COVID-19. Sequenced material: peripheral blood. CDR3 residues: CASSLRQGRSYGYTF. The DNA of the CDR3 is TGTGCCAGCAGCTTGAGACAGGGGAGAAGCTATGGCTACACCTTC. The full variable domain, completed using reference TRBV5-4 and TRBJ1-2, is ETGVTQSPTHLIKTRGQQVTLRCSSQSGHNTVSWYQQALGQGPQFIFQYYREEENGRGNFPPRFSGLQFPNYSSELNVNALELDDSALYLCASSLRQGRSYGYTFGSGTRLTVV.